This T cell receptor (beta chain) was documented in a study of blood T cell repertoires in COVID-19. Original analysis: Reference gene primer amplification in the assay estimated nucleated cell counts. Assay used: immunoSEQ multiplex PCR; TCRdb lists only in-frame clones, some missing. From that table come the V and J calls and clone size; the DNA was used to work out D and trimming. Here the sample spans 50,000 to 70,000 clones, approximately 88% being singletons. V dropped 4 bases and J dropped 7; count of bases not matched to a gene: 7. The CDR3 is made up of 15 amino acids. CDR1 is MNHEY, CDR2 SMNVEV, per germline (reference sequence). This clone was observed once.

V gene TRBV27 combines with J gene TRBJ2-1; 10 bases align to TRBD2. Material: peripheral blood. The sequence came from a man aged 65 to 79 with active COVID-19. The CDR3 here is CASSSPSGSLNEQFF. The CDR3 DNA is TGTGCCAGCAGTTCACCTAGCGGGAGTCTGAATGAGCAGTTCTTC.